This T cell receptor beta chain was identified in a study of T cell repertoires in cytomegalovirus infection. Study-wide background: Indicated by public TCR beta signatures were CMV infection and matching HLA type. Findings and caveats of the study: The ex vivo response was dominated by HLA-C-restricted CMV-specific TCR beta clonotypes.

TCRdb itself ran the reads through MiXCR, one entry per CDR3 protein. The sample holds around 530,000 distinct CDR3 sequences; more than 20% are singletons and the top ten take around 13%. A word on this clonotype: Its antigen is currently unknown.

Germline CDR1 is SNHLY and CDR2 is FYNNEI. CDR3 length: 14 amino acids. The trim removed 3 bases at V and 6 bases at J, leaving 8 bases unmatched. This TCR was recovered from a human donor in good health (CMV status not recorded). Some clones in this sample may be carry-over from other donors' samples. The chain is built from TRBV2 and TRBJ2-7; TRBD1 matches at 7 bases. Sequencing was performed on PBMCs. CDR3 bases: TGTGCCAGCAGTGACTCCGGGACAGCTCTCGAGCAGTACTTC. Translated, it gives CASSDSGTALEQYF.